This T cell receptor (beta chain) was observed in a study of regulatory T cells in long-lasting Graves disease. Germline CDR1 and CDR2: ENHRY and SYGVKD. CDR3 length equals 13 residues. The V and J ends lost 8 bases and 1 base respectively, with 6 bases between them. Stated time point: newly diagnosed GD, antithyroid drugs for less than 3 months. From RNA extracted from PBMCs, the TCR library was made. Arm-PCR with iRepertoire HTBI primers amplified the CDR3 regions for these TCR beta libraries. TCRdb reprocessed the multiplex PCR reads with MiXCR, giving one entry per CDR3 protein. The profile shows some 230,000 distinct CDR3 sequences, 18% of them singletons.

J is TRBJ2-6 and V is TRBV10-3, with D possibly called TRBD1 or TRBD2 (5 bases each). The source of this sequence is a female donor with Graves disease. Sequencing used peripheral blood mononuclear cells (PBMCs), obtained at new diagnosis, from a patient treated with antithyroid drugs. The CDR3 region is CAIWGSGANVLTF. The CDR3 DNA reads as TGTGCCATCTGGGGGTCTGGGGCCAACGTCCTGACTTTC.